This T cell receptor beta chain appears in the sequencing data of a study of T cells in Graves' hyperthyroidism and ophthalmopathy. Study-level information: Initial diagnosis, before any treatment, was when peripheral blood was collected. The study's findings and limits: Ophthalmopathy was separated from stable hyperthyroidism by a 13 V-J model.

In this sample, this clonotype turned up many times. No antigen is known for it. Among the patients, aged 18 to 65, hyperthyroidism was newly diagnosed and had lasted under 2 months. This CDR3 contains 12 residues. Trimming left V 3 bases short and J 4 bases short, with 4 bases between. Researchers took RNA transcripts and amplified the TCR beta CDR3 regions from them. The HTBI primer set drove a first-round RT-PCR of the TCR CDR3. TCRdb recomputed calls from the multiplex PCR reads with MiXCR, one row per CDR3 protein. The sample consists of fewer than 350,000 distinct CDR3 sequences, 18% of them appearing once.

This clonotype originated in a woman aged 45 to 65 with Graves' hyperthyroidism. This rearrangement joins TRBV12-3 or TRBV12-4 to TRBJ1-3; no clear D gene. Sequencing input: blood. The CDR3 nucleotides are TGTGCCAGCAGTTTCTTGGGAAACACCATATATTTT. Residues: CASSFLGNTIYF.